This T cell receptor beta chain was profiled in a study of cytomegalovirus exposure and HLA in healthy donors. Across the study: Most donors, roughly 84% of several hundred genotyped, fell in the Caucasian-associated ancestry cluster.

To note about this clone: Its target is not known.

The study, taken as a whole, reports: Previous analysis showed most TCR beta V segments were productive about 90% or about 30% of the time.

The study ran its PCR with 60 Vbeta and 13 Jbeta primers. Measured with immunoSEQ multiplex PCR; TCRdb has only the in-frame clones, and not every one. The sample lists some 150,000 clones; 60% to 70% were seen once. The CDR3 spans 14 residues. V was shortened by 8 bases and J by 5 bases, with 19 bases between the two germline ends. CDR1 and CDR2 (germline): SGHTA, FQGNSA. This TCR came from a woman in her sixties in good health and CMV-seropositive. The chain combines TRBV7-2 with TRBJ2-7, with a tentative D call TRBD1 (6 bases). The sequencing input was PBMCs. The CDR3 loop is CASAHSQGSDEQYF. Written as DNA, the CDR3 is TGTGCCAGCGCACATTCACAGGGTAGCGACGAGCAGTACTTC.